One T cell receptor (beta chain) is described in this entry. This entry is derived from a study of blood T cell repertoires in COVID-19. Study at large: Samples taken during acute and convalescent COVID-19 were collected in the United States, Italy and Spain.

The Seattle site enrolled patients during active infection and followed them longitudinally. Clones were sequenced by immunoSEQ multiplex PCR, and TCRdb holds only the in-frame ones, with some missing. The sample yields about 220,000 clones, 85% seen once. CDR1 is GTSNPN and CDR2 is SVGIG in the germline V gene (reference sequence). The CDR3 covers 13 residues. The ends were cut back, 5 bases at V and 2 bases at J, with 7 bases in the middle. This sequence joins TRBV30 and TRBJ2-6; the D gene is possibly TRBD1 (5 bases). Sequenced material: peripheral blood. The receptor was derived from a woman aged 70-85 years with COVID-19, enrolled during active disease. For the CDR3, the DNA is TGTGCCTGGTCAGGGACTGGGGCCAACGTCCTGACTTTC. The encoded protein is CAWSGTGANVLTF.